Below, 29 T cell receptor beta chains from the same sample are listed, as sequenced in a study of Graves' ophthalmopathy and Graves' hyperthyroidism. Amplification targeted the TCR beta CDR3 regions, with RNA transcripts as the source material. Second-round multiplex PCR followed a first-round RT-PCR using HTBI primers. TCRdb ran MiXCR on the multiplex PCR reads and lists one entry per CDR3 protein. The sample lists about 550,000 distinct CDR3 sequences, under 45% occurring once. Sequencing used peripheral blood or thyroid tissue (not recorded which). The receptors derive from an adult man with Graves' hyperthyroidism.

This clonotype was counted many times. The rearrangement uses TRBV2 and TRBJ2-7; 8 bases are a match to TRBD2. The CDR3 runs 13 residues. The V segment lost 4 bases and the J segment 3 bases; nucleotides outside the gene matches: 2. The germline CDR1 and CDR2 sequences are SNHLY and FYNNEI. The CDR3: CASSAGGSYEQYF. The DNA for the CDR3 is TGTGCCAGCAGTGCGGGGGGGAGCTACGAGCAGTACTTC.

This clonotype has a count of ten or more. In nucleotides, the CDR3 is TGTGCCAGCAGTGCCCTAGCGGGAGGCTACGAGCAGTACTTC. This codes for CASSALAGGYEQYF. This chain links TRBV2 with TRBJ2-7, with 11 bases matching TRBD2. Trimming cost V 4 bases and J 3 bases; bases outside gene matches: 2. CDR1 SNHLY and CDR2 FYNNEI come from the germline V gene. The CDR3 has 14 amino acids. Combining the CDR3 with reference TRBV2 and TRBJ2-7 gives the whole variable domain EPEVTQTPSHQVTQMGQEVILRCVPISNHLYFYWYRQILGQKVEFLVSFYNNEISEKSEIFDDQFSVERPDGSNFTLKIRSTKLEDSAMYFCASSALAGGYEQYFGPGTRLTVT.

This clonotype was seen at least ten times. This sequence joins TRBV25-1 and TRBJ1-1; D call uncertain. Per the germline V gene, CDR1 is MGHDK and CDR2 is SYGVNS. The CDR3 has 15 amino acids. V dropped 3 bases and J dropped 0 bases, with 11 bases sitting between them. CDR3 sequence: CASSDGEFMNTEAFF. DNA of the CDR3: TGTGCCAGCAGTGATGGGGAGTTCATGAACACTGAAGCTTTCTTT.

V gene TRBV7-4 combines with J gene TRBJ2-3; TRBD1 agrees at 8 bases. The trim removed 6 bases at V and 2 bases at J, leaving 4 bases unmatched. Germline V CDR1 and CDR2: SGHVT, SQSDAQ. This CDR3 comprises 14 residues. The CDR3 reads CASSRTGYTDTQYF. CDR3 in DNA: TGTGCCAGCAGTCGGACAGGGTACACAGATACGCAGTATTTT.

This clonotype was picked up many times. The V and J genes are TRBV7-9 and TRBJ2-7; possibly TRBD1 for D (6 bases). The CDR3 covers 17 residues. Germline-derived CDR1 and CDR2 are SEHNR and FQNEAQ (reference sequence). V was pared by 4 bases and J by 4 bases, with 23 bases between. In DNA form, the CDR3 reads TGTGCCAGCAGCTCTGACGCGTCACAGGGAACCCCATACGAGCAGTACTTC. It codes for CASSSDASQGTPYEQYF.

This clonotype came up many times. The chain is built from TRBV12-3 or TRBV12-4 and TRBJ2-5; D ambiguous. Trimming took 0 bases from V and 5 from J, leaving 10 bases between them. CDR3 length equals 14 residues. CDR3 protein: CASSLAPGLETQYF. CDR3 in DNA: TGTGCCAGCAGTTTAGCTCCAGGTTTGGAGACCCAGTACTTC.

A word on this clonotype: A junction end diverges from the germline sequence, so it may reflect a read error. The chain is built from TRBV24-1 and TRBJ2-6; D ambiguous. The CDR3 totals 12 residues. Germline CDR1 reads KGHDR; CDR2 reads SFDVKD. The CDR3 nucleotides read TGTGCCACCAGTGATGGGTCCAACGTCCTGACTTTC. It translates to CATSDGSNVLTF.

This clonotype came up many times. The rearrangement uses TRBV5-1 and TRBJ2-6; D is unresolved. The V end lost 4 bases, the J end lost 0 bases, and 5 bases lay between the germline ends. Per germline, CDR1 SGHRS and CDR2 YFSETQ. The CDR3 is made up of 14 amino acids. In nucleotides, the CDR3 is TGCGCCAGCAGCGTGAACTCTGGGGCCAACGTCCTGACTTTC. Its protein product is CASSVNSGANVLTF.

This clonotype came up a few times. This chain connects TRBV24-1 to TRBJ2-1; TRBD1 or TRBD2 may be the D gene (5 bases each). V lost 6 bases to trimming and J lost 11 bases, with 16 bases between them. CDR3 length: 13 amino acids. CDR1 is KGHDR, CDR2 SFDVKD, per germline. CDR3 bases: TGTGCCACCAGTTCGGCTTCAGGGACCCAGCAGTTCTTC. As protein: CATSSASGTQQFF.

This rearrangement joins TRBV7-9 to TRBJ2-5, with 10 bases fitting TRBD1. Germline-derived CDR1 and CDR2 are SEHNR and FQNEAQ (reference sequence). The CDR3 totals 15 residues. V lost 5 bases and J lost 9; bases outside the gene matches: 12. This CDR3 is CASSHRQGAGEAQYF. The CDR3, as DNA: TGTGCCAGCAGCCATCGACAGGGGGCTGGGGAGGCCCAGTACTTC. Filled out from reference TRBV7-9 and TRBJ2-5, the complete variable domain reads DTGVSQNPRHKITKRGQNVTFRCDPISEHNRLYWYRQTLGQGPEFLTYFQNEAQLEKSRLLSDRFSAERPKGSFSTLEIQRTEQGDSAMYLCASSHRQGAGEAQYFGPGTRLLVL.

V gene TRBV29-1 combines with J gene TRBJ2-6; TRBD1 might be the D (6 bases). The CDR3 has 13 amino acids. The V and J ends lost 6 bases and 4 bases respectively, with 10 bases between them. Germline assignment: CDR1 SQVTM and CDR2 ANQGSEA. In DNA form, the CDR3 reads TGCAGCGTCAACGGACAGGGGGCCAACGTCCTGACTTTC. It specifies CSVNGQGANVLTF.

The sample holds many counts of this clonotype. V is TRBV12-3 or TRBV12-4 and J is TRBJ1-2, with a tentative D call TRBD1 (5 bases). Trimming removed 6 bases at V and 4 bases at J, with 12 bases between. The CDR3 extends over 13 amino acids. The CDR3 DNA is TGTGCCAGCAGCCCAGGGTTCGCCTATGGCTACACCTTC. Encoded protein: CASSPGFAYGYTF.

This clonotype was picked up many times. The chain couples TRBV7-9 to TRBJ1-2; D gene uncertain. V was shortened by 4 bases and J by 7 bases, with 7 bases between the two germline ends. The CDR3 is made up of 11 amino acids. Germline CDR1 and CDR2: SEHNR and FQNEAQ (reference sequence). The CDR3 nucleotides read TGTGCCAGCAGCTCGAGGGCTGGCTACACCTTC. Protein product: CASSSRAGYTF.

In its sample, this clonotype was seen a few times. This chain uses TRBV10-3 with TRBJ2-1, with TRBD1 identical over 9 bases. The CDR3 contains 14 residues. Germline-derived CDR1 and CDR2 are ENHRY and SYGVKD. With V trimmed by 2 bases and J by 8 bases, 4 bases remained unmatched. CDR3 amino acids: CAISETGGSYEQFF. In DNA, the CDR3 is TGTGCCATCAGTGAGACAGGGGGCTCGTATGAGCAGTTCTTC.

This clonotype was counted many times. DNA for the CDR3: TGTGCCAGCAGGGTTAGGGGGCTTAATGAAAAACTGTTTTTT. Translation: CASRVRGLNEKLFF. The genes are TRBV27 and TRBJ1-4, with TRBD1 identical over 7 bases. CDR1 is MNHEY, CDR2 SMNVEV, per germline (reference sequence). This CDR3 region has 14 residues. Trimming cost V 6 bases and J 4 bases; bases outside gene matches: 5. Variable domain in full (rest from reference TRBV27 and TRBJ1-4): EAQVTQNPRYLITVTGKKLTVTCSQNMNHEYMSWYRQDPGLGLRQIYYSMNVEVTDKGDVPEGYKVSRKEKRNFPLILESPSPNQTSLYFCASRVRGLNEKLFFGSGTQLSVL.

The CDR3 sequence: CAGRTGGSNTGELFF. In DNA, the CDR3 is TGTGCCGGAAGGACAGGGGGTTCGAACACCGGGGAGCTGTTTTTT. The chain uses TRBV28 and TRBJ2-2; 10 bases agree with TRBD1. Germline CDR1 and CDR2: MDHEN and SYDVKM. V dropped 11 bases and J dropped 0; count of bases not matched to a gene: 6. This CDR3 comprises 15 residues.

This clonotype has ten or more counts. The chain joins TRBV7-9 to TRBJ2-7; D may be TRBD2 (5 bases). CDR1 is SEHNR, CDR2 FQNEAQ, per germline (reference sequence). This CDR3 is built from 11 residues. V was clipped by 5 bases and J by 3 bases, with 5 bases between them. The CDR3 region is CASSRDYEQYF. The CDR3, as DNA: TGTGCCAGCAGCCGGGACTACGAGCAGTACTTC.

This clonotype was recorded at least ten times. The J gene is TRBJ2-7, the V gene TRBV29-1; no clear D. The V end was cut by 2 bases, the J end by 5 bases, with 7 bases between. The germline CDR1 and CDR2 sequences are SQVTM and ANQGSEA. The CDR3 is made up of 11 amino acids. DNA for the CDR3: TGCAGCGTTGAAAGAAGGGACGAGCAGTACTTC. It codes for CSVERRDEQYF.

This clonotype has ten or more counts. The rearrangement links TRBV15 to TRBJ2-5; D not certain. V lost 0 bases and J lost 8, with 10 bases in between. This CDR3 spans 13 amino acids. The V gene's germline CDR1 is LNHNV and CDR2 YYDKDF (reference sequence). Here the CDR3 DNA reads TGTGCCACCAGCAGAGATCAGATTGGTACCCAGTACTTC. This translates into CATSRDQIGTQYF.

This clonotype was seen at least ten times. The rearrangement links TRBV11-3 to TRBJ1-1; 7 bases map to TRBD1. Per germline, CDR1 SGHNT and CDR2 YENEEA. The CDR3 has 14 amino acids. V shed 2 bases, J shed 7 bases, and the junction held 7 bases outside the gene matches. CDR3 region: CASSLTRGAYEAFF. CDR3 DNA sequence: TGTGCCAGCAGCTTAACCAGGGGGGCGTATGAAGCTTTCTTT.

The chain links TRBV10-3 to TRBJ1-5, with D possibly matching TRBD1 (5 bases). Trimming took off 2 bases at V and 1 base at J, with 12 bases between the two ends. CDR3 length: 16 amino acids. Looked up from germline, CDR1 is ENHRY and CDR2 is SYGVKD. CDR3 residues: CAISETRTRSNQPQHF. CDR3 DNA sequence: TGTGCCATCAGTGAGACGCGGACACGAAGCAATCAGCCCCAGCATTTT.

This sequence joins TRBV20-1 and TRBJ2-6; D uncertain. The V gene's germline CDR1 is DFQATT and CDR2 SNEGSKA (reference sequence). The V end was cut by 5 bases, the J end by 5 bases, with 13 bases between. The CDR3 is 14 residues long. CDR3 nucleotide sequence: TGCAGTGCTCGCAGGTCTAGTTGGGCCAACGTCCTGACTTTC. This translates into CSARRSSWANVLTF.

This clonotype came up a few times. This clone may be a read error of a much larger clone one base away. The chain combines TRBV29-1 with TRBJ2-5; 7 nucleotides agree with TRBD1. The V gene's germline CDR1 is SQVTM and CDR2 ANQGSEA. This CDR3 is built from 13 residues. CDR3 coding DNA: TGCAGCGTCGGACAGGCTTCCCAAAAGACCCAGTACTTC. Its translation is CSVGQASQKTQYF.

This clonotype was observed at least ten times. The J gene is TRBJ2-2, the V gene TRBV10-2, with 8 nucleotides matching TRBD1. Germline V gives CDR1 WSHSY, CDR2 SAAADI. The CDR3 is made up of 15 amino acids. J was trimmed by 1 base and V by 4 bases; bases with no gene match: 2. The CDR3, as DNA: TGCGCCAGCAGTGGGACAGGGCAGAACACCGGGGAGCTGTTTTTT. Its translation: CASSGTGQNTGELFF.

This chain links TRBV20-1 with TRBJ2-5; TRBD2 agrees at 11 bases. J lost 7 bases, V lost 0 bases, and 10 bases had no gene match. The CDR3 is 16 amino acids. Germline CDR1 reads DFQATT; CDR2 reads SNEGSKA (reference sequence). The CDR3 nucleotides are TGCAGTGCTAGAGATACGGTTAGCGGGGGGGCAGGGACCCAGTACTTC. Translation gives CSARDTVSGGAGTQYF.

This chain links TRBV20-1 with TRBJ1-6; weak D call: TRBD1 (5 bases). The CDR3 extends over 13 amino acids. Germline V lookup: CDR1 DFQATT, CDR2 SNEGSKA (reference sequence). The germline V and J ends were trimmed by 5 bases and 10 bases, with 15 bases remaining between them. The CDR3 nucleotides are TGCAGTGCTGGGAGGGGATCCCCCTCACCCCTCCACTTT. Residues: CSAGRGSPSPLHF.

The chain employs TRBV29-1 and TRBJ2-7, with 8 bases matching TRBD1. Germline V gene lookup returns CDR1 SQVTM and CDR2 ANQGSEA. With 5 bases clipped from V and 9 bases from J, the junction kept 9 bases outside the gene matches. This CDR3 has 12 residues. This CDR3 reads CSVRTGYTGQYF. The CDR3 DNA reads TGCAGCGTTCGGACAGGGTACACCGGGCAGTACTTC.

This clonotype occurred many times. The V and J genes are TRBV12-3 or TRBV12-4 and TRBJ1-2; D uncertain. CDR3 size: 17 residues. The V gene lost 5 bases and the J gene lost 0 bases, with 19 bases spanning the gap. This CDR3 reads CASSPVAGKGTNYGYTF. CDR3 DNA: TGTGCCAGCAGTCCCGTCGCGGGGAAAGGGACTAACTATGGCTACACCTTC.

This clonotype appeared many times. This chain connects TRBV9 to TRBJ2-5, with TRBD2 identical over 8 bases. CDR3 size: 18 residues. CDR1 is SGDLS and CDR2 is YYNGEE in the germline V gene. Trimming removed 1 base from V and 1 base from J; junction bases left unmatched: 12. CDR3 DNA sequence: TGTGCCAGCAGCGTATCGAGTGGTAATAGCGGGGCCCAAGAGACCCAGTACTTC. Protein: CASSVSSGNSGAQETQYF.